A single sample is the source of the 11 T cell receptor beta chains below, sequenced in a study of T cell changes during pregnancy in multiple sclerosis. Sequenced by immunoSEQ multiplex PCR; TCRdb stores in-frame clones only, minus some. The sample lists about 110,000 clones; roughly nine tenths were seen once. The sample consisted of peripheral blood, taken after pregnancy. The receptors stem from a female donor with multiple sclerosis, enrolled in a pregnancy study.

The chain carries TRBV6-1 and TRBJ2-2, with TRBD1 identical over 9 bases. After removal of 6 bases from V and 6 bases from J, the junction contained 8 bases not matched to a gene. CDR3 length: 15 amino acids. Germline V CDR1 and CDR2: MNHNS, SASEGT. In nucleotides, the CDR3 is TGTGCCAGCAGCGGGGGACAGGGAGAGGCCGGGGAGCTGTTTTTT. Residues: CASSGGQGEAGELFF.

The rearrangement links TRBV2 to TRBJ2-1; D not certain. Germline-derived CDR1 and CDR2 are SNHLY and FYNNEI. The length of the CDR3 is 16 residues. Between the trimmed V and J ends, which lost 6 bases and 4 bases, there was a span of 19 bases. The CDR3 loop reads CASSSTVAEIYNEQFF. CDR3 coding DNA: TGTGCCAGCAGCTCCACGGTTGCCGAGATTTACAATGAGCAGTTCTTC.

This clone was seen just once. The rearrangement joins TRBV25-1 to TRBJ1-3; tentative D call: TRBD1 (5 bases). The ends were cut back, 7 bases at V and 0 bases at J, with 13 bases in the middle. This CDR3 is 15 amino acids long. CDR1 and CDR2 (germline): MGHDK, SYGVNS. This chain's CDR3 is CASTRDSDSGNTIYF. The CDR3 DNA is TGTGCCAGCACCCGTGACAGCGACTCTGGAAACACCATATATTTT.

The CDR3 nucleotides read TGTGCCAGCAGCCAGGACAGGGTGAACACCGGGGAGCTGTTTTTT. Protein: CASSQDRVNTGELFF. The rearrangement links TRBV14 to TRBJ2-2; 8 bases match TRBD1. The CDR3 contains 15 residues. Germline CDR1 reads SGHDN; CDR2 reads FVKESK. After removal of 3 bases from V and 1 base from J, the junction contained 1 base not matched to a gene.

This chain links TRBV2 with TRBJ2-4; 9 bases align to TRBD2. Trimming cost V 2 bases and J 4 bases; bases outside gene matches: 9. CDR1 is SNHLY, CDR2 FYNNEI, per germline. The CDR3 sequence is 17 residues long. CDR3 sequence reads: CASSESAGLAGKNIQYF. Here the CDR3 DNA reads TGTGCCAGCAGTGAATCGGCCGGCCTAGCGGGGAAAAACATTCAGTACTTC.

CDR3 in DNA: TGCGCCAGCAGCTTGAGAGGAACCGAAGGAGAGACCCAGTACTTC. It yields the protein CASSLRGTEGETQYF. The chain joins TRBV5-1 to TRBJ2-5, with D uncertain. CDR1 and CDR2 (germline): SGHRS, YFSETQ. V lost 1 base to trimming and J lost 4 bases, with 14 bases between them. The CDR3 has 15 residues.

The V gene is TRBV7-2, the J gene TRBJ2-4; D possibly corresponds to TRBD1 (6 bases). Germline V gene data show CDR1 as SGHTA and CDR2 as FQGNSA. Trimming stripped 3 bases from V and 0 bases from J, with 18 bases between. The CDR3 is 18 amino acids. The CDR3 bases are TGTGCCAGCAGCTTCTCGGACAGAAACGACTTAGCCAAAAACATTCAGTACTTC. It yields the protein CASSFSDRNDLAKNIQYF.

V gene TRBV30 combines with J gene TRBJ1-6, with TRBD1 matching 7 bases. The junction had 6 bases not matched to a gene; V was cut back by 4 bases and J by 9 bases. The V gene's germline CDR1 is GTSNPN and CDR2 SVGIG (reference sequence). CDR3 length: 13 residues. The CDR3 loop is CAWTGGGISPLHF. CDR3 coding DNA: TGTGCCTGGACAGGAGGGGGCATTTCACCCCTCCACTTT.

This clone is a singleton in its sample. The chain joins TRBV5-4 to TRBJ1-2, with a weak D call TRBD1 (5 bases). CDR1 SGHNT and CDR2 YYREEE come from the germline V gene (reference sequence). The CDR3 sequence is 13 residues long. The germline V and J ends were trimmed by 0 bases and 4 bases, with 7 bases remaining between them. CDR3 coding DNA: TGTGCCAGCAGCTTGGAAGGGGCCTATGGCTACACCTTC. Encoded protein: CASSLEGAYGYTF.

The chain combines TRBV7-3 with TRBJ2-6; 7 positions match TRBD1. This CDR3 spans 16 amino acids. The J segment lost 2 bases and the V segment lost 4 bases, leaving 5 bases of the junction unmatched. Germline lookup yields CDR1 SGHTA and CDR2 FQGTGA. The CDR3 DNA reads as TGTGCCAGCAGCTCCACAGGGGCGGCTGGGGCCAACGTCCTGACTTTC. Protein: CASSSTGAAGANVLTF.

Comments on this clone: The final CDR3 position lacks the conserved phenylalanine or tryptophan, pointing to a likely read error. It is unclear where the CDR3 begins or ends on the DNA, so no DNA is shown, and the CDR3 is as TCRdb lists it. CDR3 protein: CASSERGTLAEEA. The chain carries TRBV6-1 and TRBJ2-3; whether TRBD2, the table's D call, matches the DNA was not checked. The CDR3 sequence runs 13 residues, both termini included. CDR1 is MNHNS and CDR2 is SASEGT in the germline V gene.